This TCR beta chain came from a study of control samples from healthy donors and cancer patients. The CDR3 extends over 17 amino acids. Trimming took 1 base from V and 4 from J; bases not matched to a gene: 11. Germline V lookup: CDR1 SEHNR, CDR2 FQNEAQ (reference sequence). The data were produced by immunoSEQ multiplex PCR, yet TCRdb's version contains in-frame clones alone and is incomplete. Of 150,000 to 200,000 clones listed, around 87% were seen once; the top ten hold 1.1% to 1.5%. The V call is TRBV7-9, the J call TRBJ2-5, with 8 bases lining up with TRBD2. The sequence came from a woman aged 50 to 60 in good health. The sample consisted of blood. The CDR3 nucleotides read TGTGCCAGCAGCTTAGACCCCAGGACTAGCACGAGAGAGACCCAGTACTTC. Protein product: CASSLDPRTSTRETQYF.